Each of the 12 T cell receptor beta chains below was sequenced from the same sample in a study of shared clonotypes between healthy human individuals (TCRdb year 2020). To prepare the library, the immunoSEQ multiplex PCR assay was applied. TCRdb stores this immuneACCESS table with in-frame sequences only. Part of the clones is absent; in the studies checked, under half of the shortfall reflects unresolved V genes, and no reason is known for the rest. The sample yields roughly 2.5 million clones; more than 80% were counted once. The ten largest clonotypes hold about 0.13% of the sample. The sequencing input was naive CD4+ T cells sorted from blood. In the paper's terms, the cell subset or site label means: CD45RA+ positively selected. The receptors derive from a man aged 18 to 29 in good health.

This CDR3 is CASSTALNYGYTF. The DNA of the CDR3 is TGTGCCAGCAGTACAGCCCTTAACTATGGCTACACCTTC. V is TRBV9 and J is TRBJ1-2, with unresolved D. This CDR3 is 13 amino acids long. The V and J ends lost 5 bases and 1 base respectively, with 9 bases between them. The V gene's germline CDR1 is SGDLS and CDR2 YYNGEE. Using reference TRBV9 and TRBJ1-2 for the parts outside the CDR3, the full variable domain is DSGVTQTPKHLITATGQRVTLRCSPRSGDLSVYWYQQSLDQGLQFLIQYYNGEERAKGNILERFSAQQFPDLHSELNLSSLELGDSALYFCASSTALNYGYTFGSGTRLTVV.

The V and J genes are TRBV4-3 and TRBJ2-1; D uncertain. Trimming cost V 0 bases and J 0 bases, with 12 bases left between them. Germline assignment: CDR1 LGHNA and CDR2 YSLEER. The CDR3 runs 17 residues. The CDR3 protein is CASSQEVPIHSYNEQFF. CDR3 in DNA: TGCGCCAGCAGCCAAGAAGTACCGATCCACTCCTACAATGAGCAGTTCTTC.

The DNA of the CDR3 is TGCGCCAGCAGCCAAGTTCGGGCCAAAGTACTCTCTGGAAACACCATATATTTT. It translates to CASSQVRAKVLSGNTIYF. The chain recombines TRBV4-1 with TRBJ1-3; D not resolved. There are 18 residues in the CDR3. The V end was cut by 1 base, the J end by 0 bases, with 16 bases between. The germline gives CDR1 MGHRA, CDR2 YSYEKL.

The chain uses TRBV30 and TRBJ2-5; 13 bases are shared with TRBD2. The CDR3 totals 13 residues. Germline V lookup: CDR1 GTSNPN, CDR2 SVGIG (reference sequence). V lost 8 bases and J lost 5; bases outside the gene matches: 5. This chain's CDR3 is CAQGLAGVETQYF. The CDR3 nucleotides are TGTGCCCAAGGACTAGCGGGAGTGGAGACCCAGTACTTC.

The rearrangement links TRBV7-9 to TRBJ1-5, with a possible D match to TRBD1 (6 bases). The CDR3 runs to 14 residues. The V end was cut by 3 bases, the J end by 6 bases, with 12 bases between. CDR1 and CDR2 (germline): SEHNR, FQNEAQ (reference sequence). The chain's CDR3 is CASSLSEQGQPQHF. CDR3 sequence (DNA): TGTGCCAGCAGCTTGTCGGAACAGGGTCAGCCCCAGCATTTT.

With respect to this clone: This sample also contains other DNA sequences that code for the same CDR3. V is TRBV30 and J is TRBJ1-1, with a weak D call TRBD1 (5 bases). This CDR3 comprises 13 residues. Trimming cost V 3 bases and J 1 base, with 9 bases left between them. Germline V lookup: CDR1 GTSNPN, CDR2 SVGIG (reference sequence). CDR3 coding DNA: TGTGCCTGGAGCCGGCAGGGGAACACTGAAGCTTTCTTT. Protein product: CAWSRQGNTEAFF.

V and J are TRBV7-9 and TRBJ2-7, with TRBD2 matching over 8 bases. CDR3 length: 15 amino acids. The ends lost 3 bases at V and 0 bases at J; junction bases unmatched: 4. Germline V gives CDR1 SEHNR, CDR2 FQNEAQ (reference sequence). CDR3 nucleotides: TGTGCCAGCAGCTTCAAGCGGGAGCGCTCCTACGAGCAGTACTTC. Translated, it gives CASSFKRERSYEQYF.

CDR3 loop: CASSRTGRTYEQYF. The CDR3 DNA reads TGTGCCAGCAGTCGGACAGGACGAACCTACGAGCAGTACTTC. The chain couples TRBV6-1 to TRBJ2-7, with 7 bases aligning to TRBD1. This CDR3 spans 14 amino acids. V lost 5 bases, J lost 2 bases, and 6 bases stayed unmatched. Germline V gene lookup returns CDR1 MNHNS and CDR2 SASEGT.

The genes are TRBV28 and TRBJ2-7; D is tentatively TRBD1 or TRBD2 (6 bases each). The germline CDR1 and CDR2 sequences are MDHEN and SYDVKM. With 5 bases removed from V and 6 bases from J, the gap between germline ends came to 17 bases. The CDR3 extends over 14 amino acids. The CDR3: CASSPPGALREQYF. CDR3 nucleotides: TGTGCCAGCAGTCCCCCGGGGGCACTTCGCGAGCAGTACTTC.

This rearrangement joins TRBV18 to TRBJ2-3, with D maybe TRBD1 (5 bases). Trimming cost V 6 bases and J 4 bases, with 17 bases left between them. The CDR3 loop spans 15 amino acids. Looked up from germline, CDR1 is KGHSH and CDR2 is LQKENI. CDR3 nucleotides: TGTGCCAGCTCGCCGAACCAGGGTGCCCCAGATACGCAGTATTTT. Translation: CASSPNQGAPDTQYF. The whole variable domain, filled in from reference TRBV18 and TRBJ2-3, reads NAGVMQNPRHLVRRRGQEARLRCSPMKGHSHVYWYRQLPEEGLKFMVYLQKENIIDESGMPKERFSAEFPKEGPSILRIQQVVRGDSAAYFCASSPNQGAPDTQYFGPGTRLTVL.

As for this clone: Other DNA sequences of this sample code for an identical CDR3. The rearrangement links TRBV19 to TRBJ1-3, with D possibly being TRBD1 (5 bases). This CDR3 has 14 amino acids. V was cut by 2 bases and J by 2 bases, with 7 bases left in between. The V gene's germline CDR1 is LNHDA and CDR2 SQIVND (reference sequence). In DNA, the CDR3 is TGTGCCAGTAGTATAAGAGGGGCTGGAAACACCATATATTTT. This encodes CASSIRGAGNTIYF.

This chain uses TRBV5-1 with TRBJ1-2, with no clear D. V gave up 4 bases and J gave up 4 bases, with 8 bases separating them. Germline values: CDR1 SGHRS, CDR2 YFSETQ. This CDR3 comprises 12 residues. The CDR3 coding sequence is TGCGCCAGCAGCCAAGAATTCTATGGCTACACCTTC. This translates into CASSQEFYGYTF.